The rows below give T cell receptor beta chains drawn from one sample of a study of cytomegalovirus exposure and HLA in healthy donors. Only in-frame clones appear in the TCRdb table, and some are missing; sequencing was by immunoSEQ multiplex PCR. The repertoire includes around 200,000 clones, roughly three quarters of them detected once, and 1.7% sits in the top ten. What was sequenced was PBMCs. The receptors stem from a man in his fifties in good health and CMV-seronegative. The CDR3 runs from the conserved cysteine through the conserved F or W. Fields, in order: D gene, clone size, V gene, J gene, CDR3 DNA, CDR3 protein. D genes are given only for firm matches. A clone size is listed for some rows: how often the clone was seen (once, few, many), or a class if it is expanded.

-	-	TRBV28	TRBJ1-1	TGTGCCAGCAGGTCAACAGGGTTTAGGAACACTGAAGCTTTCTTT	CASRSTGFRNTEAFF
-	once	TRBV7-8	TRBJ1-2	TGTGCCAGCAGCTTACACCGGGACACGAGCTATGGCTACACCTTC	CASSLHRDTSYGYTF
TRBD1	few	TRBV7-3	TRBJ2-1	TGTGCCAGCAGCCCGAGGGACAGCCCCTTCTCCTACAATGAGCAGTTCTTC	CASSPRDSPFSYNEQFF
TRBD1	-	TRBV5-1	TRBJ2-7	TGCGCCAGCAGCGTAGGGGGGACAGGCTCCTACGAGCAGTACTTC	CASSVGGTGSYEQYF
TRBD1	-	TRBV6-1	TRBJ1-5	TGTGCCAGCAGTGAAAGGACAGGGGGCGGCGGCAATCAGCCCCAGCATTTT	CASSERTGGGGNQPQHF
-	-	TRBV2	TRBJ2-7	TGTGCCAGCAGTGAAGCGGGAAGGGGAACCTACGAGCAGTACTTC	CASSEAGRGTYEQYF
TRBD2	-	TRBV4-1	TRBJ2-3	TGCGCCAGCAGCCCACTCGGACTAGCGGGATTCACAGATACGCAGTATTTT	CASSPLGLAGFTDTQYF
-	-	TRBV7-9	TRBJ1-4	TGTGCCAGCAGCCCGAACAGTGGCAATGAAAAACTGTTTTTT	CASSPNSGNEKLFF
-	-	TRBV9	TRBJ1-5	TGTGCCAGCAGCGTCCAGGGAACTTCAGGGCAGCCCCAGCATTTT	CASSVQGTSGQPQHF
-	-	TRBV5-1	TRBJ2-4	TGCGCCAGCAGCCCCAAGGGGGGGAATGGCCTAGCCAAAAACATTCAGTACTTC	CASSPKGGNGLAKNIQYF
-	-	TRBV28	TRBJ2-7	-	CASSSSDSYEQYF
TRBD1	-	TRBV2	TRBJ1-2	TGTGCCAGCAGGGGACAGGTTCTTACTAACTATGGCTACACCTTC	CASRGQVLTNYGYTF
-	-	TRBV30	TRBJ2-1	TGTGCCTGGAGCCTAGGGGGTAATGAGCAGTTCTTC	CAWSLGGNEQFF
-	-	TRBV28	TRBJ1-5	TGTGCCAGCAGTTACCCCAGGACAGCTGGAAAGCCCCAGCATTTT	CASSYPRTAGKPQHF
-	-	TRBV5-4	TRBJ1-1	TGTGCCAGCAGCCCGATCGGGGGGCAGACTGAAGCTTTCTTT	CASSPIGGQTEAFF
TRBD1	-	TRBV7-9	TRBJ2-7	TGTGCCAGCAGCTCCCAACCGGGACAGGGGGTCCACGAGCAGTACTTC	CASSSQPGQGVHEQYF
-	-	TRBV2	TRBJ1-4	TGTGCCAGCAGTGGGGGACTGGCTAATGAAAAACTGTTTTTT	CASSGGLANEKLFF
-	-	TRBV21-1	TRBJ1-1	TGTGCCAGCAGCAAAGCCCCACGACAGGGAATGAACACTGAAGCTTTCTTT	CASSKAPRQGMNTEAFF
TRBD1	-	TRBV5-8	TRBJ1-1	TGTGCCAGCAGCTTCGAGGGGGCTCAGAACACTGAAGCTTTCTTT	CASSFEGAQNTEAFF
TRBD1	-	TRBV28	TRBJ1-5	TGTGCCAGCAGTCCGTGGACAGGGATAAGTAATCAGCCCCAGCATTTT	CASSPWTGISNQPQHF
TRBD1	-	TRBV7-9	TRBJ1-2	TGTGCCAGCAGCTCGGGACAGGGCAACTATGGCTACACCTTC	CASSSGQGNYGYTF
-	once	TRBV28	TRBJ2-7	TGTGCCAGCAGTGGACAGTACATAGCATACGAGCAGTACTTC	CASSGQYIAYEQYF
TRBD2	-	TRBV28	TRBJ2-5	TGTGCCAGCAGTTCCCTTCTTAAAGCGGGGGGCCAAGAGACCCAGTACTTC	CASSSLLKAGGQETQYF
TRBD2	-	TRBV2	TRBJ2-7	TGTGCCAGCAGTGAAACTAGCGGAACCGGCTACGAGCAGTACTTC	CASSETSGTGYEQYF
TRBD1	once	TRBV6-1	TRBJ2-3	TGTGCCAGCAGTGACCGGGACAGGGAATCGGTCACAGATACGCAGTATTTT	CASSDRDRESVTDTQYF
-	-	TRBV7-9	TRBJ2-3	TGTGCCAGCAGCTTACGTAATTCAGGCACAGATACGCAGTATTTT	CASSLRNSGTDTQYF
TRBD1	-	TRBV18	TRBJ1-6	TGTGCCAGCTCACCACTCCGGGACAGGGGGAATTCACCCCTCCACTTT	CASSPLRDRGNSPLHF
-	-	TRBV15	TRBJ1-3	TGTGCCACCAGCAGAGGGGCCGACTCTGGAAACACCATATATTTT	CATSRGADSGNTIYF
TRBD1	-	TRBV27	TRBJ1-6	TGTGCCAGCACCCATCGGCAGGGGGCGGTAAATTCACCCCTCCACTTT	CASTHRQGAVNSPLHF
TRBD1	-	TRBV30	TRBJ2-6	TGTGCCTGGAGTGTACTATTAGGGGCGGGGACAGGGGTCTCTGGGGCCAACGTCCTGACTTTC	CAWSVLLGAGTGVSGANVLTF
-	-	TRBV5-1	TRBJ2-2	TGCGCCAGCACCGGACAGCTCACCGGGGAGCTGTTTTTT	CASTGQLTGELFF
TRBD2	-	TRBV7-3	TRBJ2-1	TGTGCCAGCAGCCCCCGCGGTCTAGCGGGGGCACGGGAGCAGTTCTTC	CASSPRGLAGAREQFF
TRBD2	-	TRBV7-9	TRBJ2-3	TGTGCCAGCAGCCCACGGACTAGCGGTCTTCGAGATACGCAGTATTTT	CASSPRTSGLRDTQYF
-	-	TRBV6-5	TRBJ1-5	TGTGCCAGCAGTTACCTCCTAAATCAGCCCCAGCATTTT	CASSYLLNQPQHF
-	-	TRBV28	TRBJ1-5	TGTGCCAGCAGTAAAGGGGCAGGGATGGGCAATCAGCCCCAGCATTTT	CASSKGAGMGNQPQHF
-	-	TRBV4-1	TRBJ1-5	TGCGCCAGCAGCCAGGGGGGGGGTCTTGATATCAATCAGCCCCAGCATTTT	CASSQGGGLDINQPQHF
TRBD1	once	TRBV7-9	TRBJ2-1	TGTGCCAGCAGCTCGGGACAGGGCAAAAATGAGCAGTTCTTC	CASSSGQGKNEQFF
TRBD2	-	TRBV18	TRBJ2-2	TGTGCCAGCTCAGGGGCGGGAGTGAACACCGGGGAGCTGTTTTTT	CASSGAGVNTGELFF
TRBD2	once	TRBV7-2	TRBJ2-1	TGTGCCAGCAGCCGACTAGCGAGTTCCTACAATGAGCAGTTCTTC	CASSRLASSYNEQFF
TRBD1	-	TRBV28	TRBJ1-2	TGTGCCAGCAGTTCCCGTGACAGGGGGCTTAACTATGGCTACACCTTC	CASSSRDRGLNYGYTF
-	few	TRBV6-5	TRBJ1-5	TGTGCCAGCGGGAGCTACAATCAGCCCCAGCATTTT	CASGSYNQPQHF
-	few	TRBV2	TRBJ1-6	TGTGCCAGCAGTGATGGGGCAGGTAATTCACCCCTCCACTTT	CASSDGAGNSPLHF